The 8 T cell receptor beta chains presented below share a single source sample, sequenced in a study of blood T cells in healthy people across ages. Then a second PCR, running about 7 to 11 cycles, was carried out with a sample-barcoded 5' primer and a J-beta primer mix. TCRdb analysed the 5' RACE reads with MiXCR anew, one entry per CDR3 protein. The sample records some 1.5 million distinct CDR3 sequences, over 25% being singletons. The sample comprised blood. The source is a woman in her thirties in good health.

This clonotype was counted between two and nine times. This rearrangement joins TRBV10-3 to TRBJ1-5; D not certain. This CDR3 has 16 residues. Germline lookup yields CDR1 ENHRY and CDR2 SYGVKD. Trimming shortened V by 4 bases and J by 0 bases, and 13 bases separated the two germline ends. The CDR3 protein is CAISGNGVNSNQPQHF. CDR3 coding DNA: TGTGCCATCAGTGGGAACGGGGTCAATAGCAATCAGCCCCAGCATTTT.

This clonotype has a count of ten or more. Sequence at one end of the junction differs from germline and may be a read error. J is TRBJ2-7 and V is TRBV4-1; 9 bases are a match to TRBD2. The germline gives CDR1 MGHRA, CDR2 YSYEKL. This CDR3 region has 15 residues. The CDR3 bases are TGTGCCAGCAGCCAAGACAGCGGGAGGTCCTACGAGCAGTACTTC. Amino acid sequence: CASSQDSGRSYEQYF.

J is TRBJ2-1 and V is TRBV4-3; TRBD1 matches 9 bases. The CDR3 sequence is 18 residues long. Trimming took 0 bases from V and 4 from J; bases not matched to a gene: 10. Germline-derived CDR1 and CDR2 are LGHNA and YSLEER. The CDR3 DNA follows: TGCGCCAGCAGCCAAGATCTTCCCTTGACAGGGGGGTACAATGAGCAGTTCTTC. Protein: CASSQDLPLTGGYNEQFF.

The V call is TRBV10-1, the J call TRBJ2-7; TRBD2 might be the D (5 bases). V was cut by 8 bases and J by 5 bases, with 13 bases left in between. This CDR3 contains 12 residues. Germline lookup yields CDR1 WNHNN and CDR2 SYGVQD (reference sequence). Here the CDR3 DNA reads TGCGCCAGCGGCCGGGATCCCCACGAGCAGTACTTC. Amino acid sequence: CASGRDPHEQYF.

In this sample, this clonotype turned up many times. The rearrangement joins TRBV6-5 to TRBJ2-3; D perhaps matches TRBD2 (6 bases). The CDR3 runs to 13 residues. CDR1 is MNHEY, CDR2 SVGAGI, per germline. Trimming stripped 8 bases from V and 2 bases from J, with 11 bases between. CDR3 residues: CASRGLTTDTQYF. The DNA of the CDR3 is TGTGCCAGCCGGGGACTTACCACAGATACGCAGTATTTT.

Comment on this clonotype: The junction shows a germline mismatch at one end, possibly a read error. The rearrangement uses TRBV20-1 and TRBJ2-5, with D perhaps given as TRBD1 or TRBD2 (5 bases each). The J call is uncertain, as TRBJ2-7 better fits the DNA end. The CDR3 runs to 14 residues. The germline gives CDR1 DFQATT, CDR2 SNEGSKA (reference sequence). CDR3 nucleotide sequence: TGCAGTACTAGGACAATCGGGAAGGGTTTCGAGCAGTACTTC. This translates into CSTRTIGKGFEQYF.

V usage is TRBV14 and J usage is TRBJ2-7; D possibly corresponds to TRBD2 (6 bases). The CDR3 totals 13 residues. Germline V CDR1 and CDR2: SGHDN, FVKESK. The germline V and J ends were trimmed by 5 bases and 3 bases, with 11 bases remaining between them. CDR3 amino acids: CASSTGVDYEQYF. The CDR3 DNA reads TGTGCCAGCAGCACGGGGGTAGACTACGAGCAGTACTTC. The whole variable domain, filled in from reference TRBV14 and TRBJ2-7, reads EAGVTQFPSHSVIEKGQTVTLRCDPISGHDNLYWYRRVMGKEIKFLLHFVKESKQDESGMPNNRFLAERTGGTYSTLKVQPAELEDSGVYFCASSTGVDYEQYFGPGTRLTVT.

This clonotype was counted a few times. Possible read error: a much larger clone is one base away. The CDR3 here is CSGGISGNEQYF. The CDR3 DNA is TGCAGCGGTGGGATATCAGGTAACGAGCAGTACTTC. The chain employs TRBV29-1 and TRBJ2-7; D uncertain. The CDR3 covers 12 residues. Per the germline V gene, CDR1 is SQVTM and CDR2 is ANQGSEA. Between the trimmed V and J ends, which lost 7 bases and 5 bases, there was a span of 15 bases.